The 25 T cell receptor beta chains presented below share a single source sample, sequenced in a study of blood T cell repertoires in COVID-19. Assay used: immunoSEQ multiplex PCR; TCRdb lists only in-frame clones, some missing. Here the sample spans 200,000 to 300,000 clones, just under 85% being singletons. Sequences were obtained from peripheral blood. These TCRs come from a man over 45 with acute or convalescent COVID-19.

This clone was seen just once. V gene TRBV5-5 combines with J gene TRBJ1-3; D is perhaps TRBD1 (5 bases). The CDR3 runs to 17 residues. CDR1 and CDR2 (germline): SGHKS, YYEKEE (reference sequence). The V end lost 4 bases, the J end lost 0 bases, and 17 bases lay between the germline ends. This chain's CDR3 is CASSPLPGLNSGNTIYF. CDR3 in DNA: TGTGCCAGCAGCCCACTTCCGGGACTCAACTCTGGAAACACCATATATTTT.

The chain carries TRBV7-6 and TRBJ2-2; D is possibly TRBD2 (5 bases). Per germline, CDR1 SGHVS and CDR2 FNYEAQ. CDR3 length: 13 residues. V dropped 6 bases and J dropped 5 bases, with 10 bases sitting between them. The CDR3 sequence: CASRRTLTGELFF. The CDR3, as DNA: TGTGCCAGCAGGCGGACTCTTACCGGGGAGCTGTTTTTT.

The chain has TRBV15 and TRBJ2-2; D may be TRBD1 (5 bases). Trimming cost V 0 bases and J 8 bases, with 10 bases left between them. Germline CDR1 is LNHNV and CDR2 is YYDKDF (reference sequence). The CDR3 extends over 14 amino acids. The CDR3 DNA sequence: TGTGCCACCAGCAGAGACAGGGTCGGGGGGGAGCTGTTTTTT. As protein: CATSRDRVGGELFF.

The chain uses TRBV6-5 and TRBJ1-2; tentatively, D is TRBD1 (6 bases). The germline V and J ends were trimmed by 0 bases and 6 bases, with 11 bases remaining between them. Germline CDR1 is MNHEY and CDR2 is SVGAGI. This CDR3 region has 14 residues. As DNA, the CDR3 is TGTGCCAGCAGTTACTCGAAAGGGGGAAATGGCTACACCTTC. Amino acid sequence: CASSYSKGGNGYTF.

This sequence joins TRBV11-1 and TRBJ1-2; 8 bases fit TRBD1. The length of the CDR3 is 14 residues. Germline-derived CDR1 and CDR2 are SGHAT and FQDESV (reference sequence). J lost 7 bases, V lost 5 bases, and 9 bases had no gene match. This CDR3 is CASSVPGGEAGYTF. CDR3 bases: TGTGCCAGCAGCGTCCCAGGGGGCGAGGCTGGCTACACCTTC.

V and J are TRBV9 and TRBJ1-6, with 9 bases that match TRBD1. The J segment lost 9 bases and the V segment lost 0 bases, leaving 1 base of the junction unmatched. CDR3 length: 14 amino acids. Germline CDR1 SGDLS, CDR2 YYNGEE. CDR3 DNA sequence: TGTGCCAGCAGCGTAGGGGACAGGGCTTCACCCCTCCACTTT. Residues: CASSVGDRASPLHF.

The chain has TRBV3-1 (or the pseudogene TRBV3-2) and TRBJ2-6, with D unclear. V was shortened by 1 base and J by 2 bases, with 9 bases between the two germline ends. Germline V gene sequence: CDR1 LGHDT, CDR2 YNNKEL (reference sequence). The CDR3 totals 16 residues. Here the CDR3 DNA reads TGTGCCAGCAGCCAAGGGCTAGTCCCTGGGGCCAACGTCCTGACTTTC. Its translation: CASSQGLVPGANVLTF.

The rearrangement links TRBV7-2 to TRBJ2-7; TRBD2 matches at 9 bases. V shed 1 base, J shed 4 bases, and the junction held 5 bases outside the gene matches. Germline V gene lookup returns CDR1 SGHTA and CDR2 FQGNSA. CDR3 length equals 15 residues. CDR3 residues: CASSLVPAGGYEQYF. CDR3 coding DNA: TGTGCCAGCAGCTTAGTCCCAGCGGGAGGTTACGAGCAGTACTTC.

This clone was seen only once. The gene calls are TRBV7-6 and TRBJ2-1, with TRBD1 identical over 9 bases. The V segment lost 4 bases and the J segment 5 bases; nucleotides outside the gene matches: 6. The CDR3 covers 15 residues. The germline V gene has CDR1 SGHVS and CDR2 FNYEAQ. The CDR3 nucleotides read TGTGCCAGCAGCTCGAGGACAGGGGTTAACAATGAGCAGTTCTTC. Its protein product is CASSSRTGVNNEQFF. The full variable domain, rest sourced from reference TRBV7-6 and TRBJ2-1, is GAGVSQSPRYKVTKRGQDVALRCDPISGHVSLYWYRQALGQGPEFLTYFNYEAQQDKSGLPNDRFSAERPEGSISTLTIQRTEQRDSAMYRCASSSRTGVNNEQFFGPGTRLTVL.

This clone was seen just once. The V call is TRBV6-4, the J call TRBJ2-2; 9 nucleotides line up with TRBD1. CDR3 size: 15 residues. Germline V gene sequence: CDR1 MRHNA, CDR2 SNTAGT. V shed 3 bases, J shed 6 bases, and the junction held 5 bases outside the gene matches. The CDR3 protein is CASSDSGTGSGELFF. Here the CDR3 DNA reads TGTGCCAGCAGTGATTCCGGGACAGGGTCCGGGGAGCTGTTTTTT.

CDR3 protein: CASSTGQALAKNIQYF. As DNA, the CDR3 is TGTGCCAGTAGTACGGGACAGGCCCTAGCCAAAAACATTCAGTACTTC. The genes are TRBV19 and TRBJ2-4, with 8 positions matching TRBD1. The CDR3 runs 16 residues. The germline gives CDR1 LNHDA, CDR2 SQIVND (reference sequence). V shed 4 bases, J shed 0 bases, and the junction held 5 bases outside the gene matches. The full variable domain, its missing parts supplied by reference TRBV19 and TRBJ2-4, is DGGITQSPKYLFRKEGQNVTLSCEQNLNHDAMYWYRQDPGQGLRLIYYSQIVNDFQKGDIAEGYSVSREKKESFPLTVTSAQKNPTAFYLCASSTGQALAKNIQYFGAGTRLSVL.

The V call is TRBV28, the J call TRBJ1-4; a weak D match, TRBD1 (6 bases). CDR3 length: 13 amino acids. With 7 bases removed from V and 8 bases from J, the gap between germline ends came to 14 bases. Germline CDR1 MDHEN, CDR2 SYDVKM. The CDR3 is CASMGGAREKLFF. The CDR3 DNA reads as TGTGCCAGCATGGGGGGGGCAAGAGAAAAACTGTTTTTT.

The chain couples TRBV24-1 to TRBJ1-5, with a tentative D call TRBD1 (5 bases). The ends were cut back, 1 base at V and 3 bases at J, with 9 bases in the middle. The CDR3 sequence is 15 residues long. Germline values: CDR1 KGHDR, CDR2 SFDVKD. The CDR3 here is CATSDFGGDNQPQHF. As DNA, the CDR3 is TGTGCCACCAGTGATTTCGGGGGTGACAATCAGCCCCAGCATTTT.

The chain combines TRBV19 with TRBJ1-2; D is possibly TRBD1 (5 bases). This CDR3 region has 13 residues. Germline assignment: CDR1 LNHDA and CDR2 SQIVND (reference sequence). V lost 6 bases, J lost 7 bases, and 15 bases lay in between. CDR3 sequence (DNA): TGTGCCAGTAGCGAGGAGGGGATGGGTGGCTACACCTTC. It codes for CASSEEGMGGYTF.

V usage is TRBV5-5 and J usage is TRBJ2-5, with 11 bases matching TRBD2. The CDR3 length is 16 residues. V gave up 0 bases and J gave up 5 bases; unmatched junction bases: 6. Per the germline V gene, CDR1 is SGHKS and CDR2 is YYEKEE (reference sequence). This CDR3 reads CASSLAGTSGGETQYF. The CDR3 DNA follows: TGTGCCAGCAGCTTGGCCGGGACTAGCGGTGGGGAGACCCAGTACTTC.

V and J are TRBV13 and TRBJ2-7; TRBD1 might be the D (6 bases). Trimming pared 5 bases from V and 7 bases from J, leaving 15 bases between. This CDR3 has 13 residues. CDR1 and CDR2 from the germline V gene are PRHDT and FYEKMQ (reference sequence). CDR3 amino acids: CASSPQGWEEQYF. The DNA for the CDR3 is TGTGCCAGCAGCCCTCAGGGGTGGGAAGAGCAGTACTTC.

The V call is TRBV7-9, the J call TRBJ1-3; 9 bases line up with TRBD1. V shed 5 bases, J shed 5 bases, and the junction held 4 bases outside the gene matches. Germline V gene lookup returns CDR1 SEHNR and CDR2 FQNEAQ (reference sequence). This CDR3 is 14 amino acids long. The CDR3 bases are TGTGCCAGCAGCGCTGGGACAGGGCGAAACACCATATATTTT. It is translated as CASSAGTGRNTIYF.

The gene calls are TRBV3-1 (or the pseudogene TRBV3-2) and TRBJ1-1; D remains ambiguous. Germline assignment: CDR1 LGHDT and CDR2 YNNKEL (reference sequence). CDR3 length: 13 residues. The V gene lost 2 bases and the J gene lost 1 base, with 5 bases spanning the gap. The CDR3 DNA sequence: TGTGCCAGCAGCCAAACAGAGAACACTGAAGCTTTCTTT. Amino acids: CASSQTENTEAFF.

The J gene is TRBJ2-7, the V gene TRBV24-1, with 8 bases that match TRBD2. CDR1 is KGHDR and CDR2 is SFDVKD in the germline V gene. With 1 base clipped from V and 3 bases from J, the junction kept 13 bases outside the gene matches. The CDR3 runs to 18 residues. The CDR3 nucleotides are TGTGCCACCAGTGATTTCGGACGGGGGGGGACTAAGAACTACGAGCAGTACTTC. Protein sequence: CATSDFGRGGTKNYEQYF.

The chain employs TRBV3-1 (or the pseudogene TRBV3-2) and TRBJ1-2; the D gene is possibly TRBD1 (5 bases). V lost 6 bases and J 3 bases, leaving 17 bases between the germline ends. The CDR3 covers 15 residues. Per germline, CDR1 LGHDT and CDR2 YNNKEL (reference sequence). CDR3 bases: TGTGCCAGCAGTCACAACGACAGATCCTACTATGGCTACACCTTC. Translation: CASSHNDRSYYGYTF.

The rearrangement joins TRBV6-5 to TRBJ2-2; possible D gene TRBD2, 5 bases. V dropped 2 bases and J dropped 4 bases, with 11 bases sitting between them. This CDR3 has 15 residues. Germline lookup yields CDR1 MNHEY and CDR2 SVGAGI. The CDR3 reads CASSYGERLTGELFF. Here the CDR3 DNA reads TGTGCCAGCAGTTACGGGGAGCGGCTCACCGGGGAGCTGTTTTTT.

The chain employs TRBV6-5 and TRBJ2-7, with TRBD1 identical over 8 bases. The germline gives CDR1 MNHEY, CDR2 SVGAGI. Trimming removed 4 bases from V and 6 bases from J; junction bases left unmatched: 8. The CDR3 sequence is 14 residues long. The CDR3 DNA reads TGTGCCAGCAGTTGGGGCAGGGGGCCCCTCGAGCAGTACTTC. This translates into CASSWGRGPLEQYF.

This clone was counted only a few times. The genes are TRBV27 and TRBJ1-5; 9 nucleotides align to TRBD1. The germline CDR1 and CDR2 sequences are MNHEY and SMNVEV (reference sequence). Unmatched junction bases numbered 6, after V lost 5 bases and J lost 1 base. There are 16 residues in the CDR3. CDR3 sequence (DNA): TGTGCCAGCAGTCTAACCGGGACAGGGAGCAATCAGCCCCAGCATTTT. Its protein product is CASSLTGTGSNQPQHF.

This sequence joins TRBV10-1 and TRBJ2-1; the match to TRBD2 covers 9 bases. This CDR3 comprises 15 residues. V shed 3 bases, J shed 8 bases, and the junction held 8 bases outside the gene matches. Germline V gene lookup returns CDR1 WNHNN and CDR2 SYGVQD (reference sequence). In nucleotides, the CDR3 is TGCGCCAGCAGTGACTTTAGCGGGGGCTCCTATGAGCAGTTCTTC. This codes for CASSDFSGGSYEQFF.

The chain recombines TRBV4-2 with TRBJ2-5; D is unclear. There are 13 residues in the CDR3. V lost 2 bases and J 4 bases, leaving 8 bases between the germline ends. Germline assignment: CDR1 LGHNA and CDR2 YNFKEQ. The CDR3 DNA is TGTGCCAGCAGCCAACGTGGCGGAGAGACCCAGTACTTC. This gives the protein CASSQRGGETQYF.